The next 11 T cell receptor beta chains were all read from a single sample in a study of shared T cell receptors in the human thymus (dated by TCRdb to about 2021). Libraries were constructed by the immunoSEQ multiplex PCR assay. TCRdb re-hosts the immuneACCESS table, in-frame sequences only. Its copies lack some clones; in the studies checked, an unresolved V gene accounts for under half of them, and the cause for the rest is not known. Here the sample has roughly 410,000 clones; 85% to 95% occur a single time. The ten largest clones add up to roughly 0.02% of the sample. The sample consisted of thymocytes. The origin of the receptors is a human donor.

The chain employs TRBV2 and TRBJ1-3; D is undetermined. The germline gives CDR1 SNHLY, CDR2 FYNNEI. Trimming removed 3 bases at V and 0 bases at J, with 9 bases between. There are 15 residues in the CDR3. The CDR3 spells CASSDGESSGNTIYF. For the CDR3, the DNA is TGTGCCAGCAGTGATGGGGAAAGCTCTGGAAACACCATATATTTT.

The chain employs TRBV21-1 and TRBJ1-4. TRBV21-1 is tagged as a pseudogene. This CDR3 contains 14 residues. The DNA of the CDR3 is TGTGCCAGCAGCAGACCGGCAACTAATGAAAAACTGTTTTTT. Translation gives CASSRPATNEKLFF.

The rearrangement links TRBV9 to TRBJ2-1; a possible D gene is TRBD1 (5 bases). The CDR3 loop spans 15 amino acids. Trimming took 0 bases from V and 6 from J, leaving 13 bases between them. The germline gives CDR1 SGDLS, CDR2 YYNGEE. CDR3 residues: CASSVDYRRSNEQFF. The CDR3 DNA reads as TGTGCCAGCAGCGTAGACTACAGGCGCAGCAATGAGCAGTTCTTC.

The chain couples TRBV4-1 to TRBJ2-7, with 11 positions matching TRBD2. The J segment lost 7 bases and the V segment lost 3 bases, leaving 14 bases of the junction unmatched. Germline loops: CDR1 MGHRA, CDR2 YSYEKL. The CDR3 length is 17 residues. CDR3 amino acids: CASSQTPGLAVPREQYF. The CDR3 nucleotides are TGCGCCAGCAGCCAGACCCCGGGACTAGCGGTCCCGAGGGAGCAGTACTTC.

The CDR3 DNA reads as TGTGCCAGCAGGATATTGGACGCCTACAATGAGCAGTTCTTC. It yields the protein CASRILDAYNEQFF. The chain links TRBV6-1 to TRBJ2-1; D is unresolved. V was pared by 6 bases and J by 2 bases, with 11 bases between. CDR1 and CDR2 from the germline V gene are MNHNS and SASEGT. The CDR3 runs 14 residues.

The V and J genes are TRBV30 and TRBJ2-7; D possibly corresponds to TRBD1 (5 bases). Germline CDR1 and CDR2: GTSNPN and SVGIG (reference sequence). The CDR3 is made up of 17 amino acids. The V and J ends lost 0 bases and 1 base respectively, with 19 bases between them. CDR3 nucleotide sequence: TGTGCCTGGAGTGTAAGGGGTCCGTGGCCAGAATCCTACGAGCAGTACTTC. This gives the protein CAWSVRGPWPESYEQYF.

The V and J genes are TRBV30 and TRBJ1-2, with D perhaps matching TRBD1 (5 bases). Germline CDR1 is GTSNPN and CDR2 is SVGIG (reference sequence). This CDR3 is 15 amino acids long. Trimming left V 0 bases short and J 4 bases short, with 15 bases between. The CDR3 reads CAWSVLGAEGYGYTF. CDR3 in DNA: TGTGCCTGGAGTGTACTAGGGGCAGAAGGCTATGGCTACACCTTC.

The gene calls are TRBV15 and TRBJ2-3; TRBD2 matches 10 bases. With V trimmed by 1 base and J by 3 bases, 7 bases remained unmatched. Per the germline V gene, CDR1 is LNHNV and CDR2 is YYDKDF (reference sequence). The CDR3 is 17 amino acids. CDR3 region: CATSRARLAGVTDTQYF. DNA of the CDR3: TGTGCCACCAGCAGAGCTAGGCTAGCGGGAGTAACAGATACGCAGTATTTT.

This chain links TRBV4-2 with TRBJ2-7; weak D call: TRBD2 (5 bases). The CDR3 consists of 19 residues. Trimming cost V 0 bases and J 7 bases, with 28 bases left between them. The germline CDR1 and CDR2 sequences are LGHNA and YNFKEQ. The CDR3 spells CASSQDPPRFSLATREQYF. CDR3 in DNA: TGTGCCAGCAGCCAAGACCCACCTCGGTTCTCCCTAGCTACTAGAGAGCAGTACTTC.

The V and J genes are TRBV5-6 and TRBJ2-1; no clear D. The CDR3 totals 16 residues. V was pared by 0 bases and J by 3 bases, with 13 bases between. From germline, CDR1 is SGHDT and CDR2 YYEEEE. As DNA, the CDR3 is TGTGCCAGCAGCTTGGCCGGTCCCCGGATCTACAATGAGCAGTTCTTC. Translation gives CASSLAGPRIYNEQFF.

The J gene is TRBJ1-4, the V gene TRBV6-4, with D maybe TRBD1 (5 bases). Trimming took 7 bases from V and 8 from J, leaving 11 bases between them. CDR1 and CDR2 from the germline V gene are MRHNA and SNTAGT. CDR3 length equals 12 residues. Written as DNA, the CDR3 is TGTGCCAGCAAGGGGAAGACAGAAAAACTGTTTTTT. Translation gives CASKGKTEKLFF.